This TCR beta chain was identified during a study of OX40 agonist ivuxolimab in advanced cancers. Study-level background: Those treated in dose escalation had hepatocellular carcinoma, melanoma, renal cell cancer or head and neck cancer.

Only in-frame clones appear in the TCRdb table, and some are missing; sequencing was by immunoSEQ multiplex PCR. The sample lists approximately 63,000 clones; around 74% were seen once. Germline V gives CDR1 SEHNR, CDR2 FQNEAQ (reference sequence). Trimming pared 4 bases from V and 2 bases from J, leaving 21 bases between. This CDR3 contains 18 residues. The material sequenced was CD4+ or CD8+ T cells sorted from blood, taken in a trial of the OX40 agonist ivuxolimab. V gene TRBV7-9 combines with J gene TRBJ2-1; a weak D match, TRBD2 (6 bases). The sequence came from an adult with an advanced solid tumor such as melanoma, head and neck, liver or kidney cancer. As DNA, the CDR3 is TGTGCCAGCAGCTATTCGCCGGGACTGTCAAGCGCCTACAATGAGCAGTTCTTC. It translates to CASSYSPGLSSAYNEQFF.